These 2 T cell receptor beta chains were sequenced from one sample in a study of radiation and T cells in renal cell carcinoma. Sample time point: blood 2 weeks post-SBRT. The treatment denotes: 15 Gy SBRT to primary tumor, nephrectomy 4 weeks later. TCRdb's copy holds only in-frame clones and misses some; the assay was immunoSEQ multiplex PCR. The data show some 120,000 clones, over 75% seen once. The input for sequencing was blood, taken from a patient whose treatment included radiotherapy and nephrectomy. The receptors stem from a woman aged 55-69 years with renal cell carcinoma.

This clone was seen only a few times. This chain's CDR3 is CAWSVPVSGGTDTQYF. DNA of the CDR3: TGTGCCTGGAGTGTACCTGTGTCGGGAGGCACAGATACGCAGTATTTT. The chain carries TRBV30 and TRBJ2-3, with D possibly being TRBD2 (6 bases). The CDR3 spans 16 residues. Looked up from germline, CDR1 is GTSNPN and CDR2 is SVGIG (reference sequence). The V and J ends lost 0 bases and 1 base respectively, with 14 bases between them.

The rearrangement joins TRBV5-1 to TRBJ2-6; 9 nucleotides match TRBD1. The CDR3 length is 16 residues. V lost 3 bases and J lost 0; bases outside the gene matches: 1. CDR1 and CDR2 from the germline V gene are SGHRS and YFSETQ. The CDR3 coding sequence is TGCGCCAGCAGCTGGACAGGGGACTCTGGGGCCAACGTCCTGACTTTC. Amino acids: CASSWTGDSGANVLTF.